These 32 T cell receptor beta chains came from one sample sequenced in a study of post-analysis software for immune sequencing data (dated by TCRdb to about 2015). Results the study describes overall, beyond this receptor: Four or five TRBV segments, including TRBV5-6, TRBV5-1 and TRBV20-1, were significantly more frequent in patients than controls.

The library was built by means of PCR. Instrument on record: Illumina HiSeq 2500. To reduce PCR and sequencing biases, unique molecular identifiers were incorporated into the TCR beta cDNA libraries. The public reads were quality trimmed at Q25 with fastp and then assembled into clones with MiXCR by TCRdb, keeping productive beta chains. CDR3 protein duplicates are merged, each entry listing the most common genes and DNA. A total of about 260,000 distinct CDR3 sequences appear in this sample, 35% to 40% of them only once. The ten largest clones take up more than 4% of the sample. No antigen has been identified for these receptors. Sequenced: blood. The receptors derive from a girl aged 10 to 17 with multiple sclerosis.

This clonotype showed up just a few times. This rearrangement joins TRBV28 to TRBJ1-2; possible D gene TRBD1, 6 bases. The CDR3 is made up of 15 amino acids. Germline V gene lookup returns CDR1 MDHEN and CDR2 SYDVKM. V was clipped by 4 bases and J by 4 bases, with 16 bases between them. CDR3 sequence reads: CASSSALDSAYGYTF. CDR3 DNA: TGTGCCAGCAGTTCGGCCCTGGACAGTGCCTATGGCTACACCTTC.

At least ten counts were recorded for this clonotype. The chain joins TRBV20-1 to TRBJ2-3, with 8 bases aligning to TRBD2. There are 13 residues in the CDR3. Germline V gene sequence: CDR1 DFQATT, CDR2 SNEGSKA (reference sequence). V dropped 6 bases and J dropped 6; count of bases not matched to a gene: 8. The chain's CDR3 is CSASAGAADTQYF. CDR3 nucleotide sequence: TGCAGTGCCTCAGCGGGGGCCGCCGATACGCAGTATTTT.

The V and J genes are TRBV20-1 and TRBJ2-3; D is perhaps TRBD1 or TRBD2 (5 bases each). Trimming took 4 bases from V and 2 from J, leaving 13 bases between them. The germline V gene has CDR1 DFQATT and CDR2 SNEGSKA (reference sequence). This CDR3 region has 14 residues. The DNA for the CDR3 is TGCAGTGCTACAGGGAGAGTGGTCACAGATACGCAGTATTTT. Residues: CSATGRVVTDTQYF.

This clonotype was found once. This may come from a read error, since a much larger clone is one base off. The chain recombines TRBV6-1 with TRBJ2-1; 7 nucleotides line up with TRBD1. The DNA end is more similar to TRBJ2-7, so the J call may be wrong. This CDR3 is built from 17 residues. CDR1 and CDR2 (germline): MNHNS, SASEGT. The CDR3: CASSEASGFGRGNEQYF. The CDR3 region has the DNA TGTGCCAGCAGTGAAGCTTCGGGGTTCGGCAGGGGGAATGAGCAGTACTTC.

A remark on this clonotype: A read error may explain this, as a much larger clone is one base away. The J gene is TRBJ2-1, the V gene TRBV29-1; the match to TRBD1 covers 7 bases. V lost 7 bases, J lost 0 bases, and 6 bases stayed unmatched. Germline V lookup: CDR1 SQVTM, CDR2 ANQGSEA. The CDR3 runs to 14 residues. CDR3 residues: CSAARGSSYNEQFF. CDR3 nucleotides: TGCAGCGCAGCCAGGGGGAGCTCCTACAATGAGCAGTTCTTC.

The genes are TRBV29-1 and TRBJ1-2, with unresolved D. With 4 bases removed from V and 4 bases from J, the gap between germline ends came to 10 bases. The germline CDR1 and CDR2 sequences are SQVTM and ANQGSEA. The CDR3 length is 12 residues. The CDR3 nucleotides are TGCAGCGTTGCAGGCGAAACCTATGGCTACACCTTC. This codes for CSVAGETYGYTF. The full variable domain, in which reference TRBV29-1 and TRBJ1-2 provide the parts outside the CDR3, is SAVISQKPSRDICQRGTSLTIQCQVDSQVTMMFWYRQQPGQSLTLIATANQGSEATYESGFVIDKFPISRPNLTFSTLTVSNMSPEDSSIYLCSVAGETYGYTFGSGTRLTVV.

This chain joins TRBV15 and TRBJ2-1; no definite D call. CDR3 length: 12 residues. Deletions cut 0 bases from V and 8 bases from J, with 5 bases between. Germline assignment: CDR1 LNHNV and CDR2 YYDKDF (reference sequence). The CDR3 DNA reads as TGTGCCACCAGCAGAGATTACTATGAGCAGTTCTTC. Its protein product is CATSRDYYEQFF.

The chain recombines TRBV7-6 with TRBJ2-5; 8 nucleotides line up with TRBD2. The J call may be faulty, since TRBJ2-7 better matches the DNA end. Germline CDR1 SGHVS, CDR2 FNYEAQ. This CDR3 comprises 15 residues. The CDR3 nucleotides read TGTGCCAGCAGCTTAGCCCCCGGGGGGGTTCACGAGCAGTACTTC. It translates to CASSLAPGGVHEQYF.

This clonotype was found many times. The V gene is TRBV7-9, the J gene TRBJ1-2; D remains ambiguous. This CDR3 spans 12 amino acids. The V end lost 1 base, the J end lost 9 bases, and 9 bases lay between the germline ends. Looked up from germline, CDR1 is SEHNR and CDR2 is FQNEAQ (reference sequence). Here the CDR3 DNA reads TGTGCCAGCAGCTTAGGGGGAGGCAGCTACACCTTC. The encoded protein is CASSLGGGSYTF.

About this clonotype: A junction boundary mismatches the germline segment, possibly from a read error. V usage is TRBV6-4 and J usage is TRBJ2-3, with 11 bases aligning to TRBD2. Germline V gives CDR1 MRHNA, CDR2 SNTAGT. The CDR3 totals 16 residues. The CDR3 coding sequence is TGTGCCAGAAGCGCCACTAGCGGGAGCGACACAGGTACGCAGTATTTT. It specifies CARSATSGSDTGTQYF.

This chain joins TRBV20-1 and TRBJ1-6, with D uncertain. Germline V gene lookup returns CDR1 DFQATT and CDR2 SNEGSKA (reference sequence). The CDR3 extends over 14 amino acids. The germline V and J ends were trimmed by 0 bases and 6 bases, with 9 bases remaining between them. CDR3 region: CSARDKGRNSPLHF. As DNA, the CDR3 is TGCAGTGCTAGAGATAAAGGGCGTAATTCACCCCTCCACTTT.

This clonotype was counted between two and nine times. The CDR3 nucleotides are TGTGCCAGCTCTCCCGGACAAGGAGCTTTCTTT. Translating it yields CASSPGQGAFF. This chain connects TRBV18 to TRBJ1-1; possible D gene TRBD1, 5 bases. V lost 6 bases and J 10 bases, leaving 12 bases between the germline ends. The CDR3 sequence is 11 residues long. CDR1 and CDR2 from the germline V gene are KGHSH and LQKENI.

This clonotype was seen ten or more times. CDR3 in amino acids: CASSLVRPGAGSTDTQYF. CDR3 nucleotide sequence: TGTGCCAGCAGCTTAGTGCGGCCCGGAGCGGGAAGCACAGATACGCAGTATTTT. J is TRBJ2-3 and V is TRBV5-4, with 7 bases aligning to TRBD2. Per the germline V gene, CDR1 is SGHNT and CDR2 is YYREEE (reference sequence). This CDR3 comprises 18 residues. The V gene end was trimmed by 2 bases and the J gene end by 0 bases; junction bases not matched to a gene: 12.

V gene TRBV15 combines with J gene TRBJ1-2; maybe TRBD1 (5 bases). Trimming left V 5 bases short and J 6 bases short, with 10 bases between. The CDR3 loop spans 12 amino acids. Germline V gives CDR1 LNHNV, CDR2 YYDKDF (reference sequence). The DNA of the CDR3 is TGTGCCACCAGCGCGGGACCGGATGGCTACACCTTC. It yields the protein CATSAGPDGYTF. The variable domain in full, with the rest retrieved from reference TRBV15 and TRBJ1-2, is DAMVIQNPRYQVTQFGKPVTLSCSQTLNHNVMYWYQQKSSQAPKLLFHYYDKDFNNEADTPDNFQSRRPNTSFCFLDIRSPGLGDTAMYLCATSAGPDGYTFGSGTRLTVV.

A few counts support this clonotype. A single base separates this from a much larger clone, so it may be a read error. The V and J genes are TRBV7-9 and TRBJ2-4, with D perhaps TRBD2 (7 bases). The CDR3 has 20 amino acids. CDR1 is SEHNR, CDR2 FQNEAQ, per germline (reference sequence). Trimming cost V 5 bases and J 3 bases, with 29 bases left between them. CDR3 in amino acids: CASSPVGLVGGRTGKNIQYF. The CDR3 DNA is TGTGCCAGCAGCCCCGTGGGGCTAGTGGGGGGGCGAACCGGCAAAAACATTCAGTACTTC.

CDR3 in amino acids: CASSPQIYGTSGSYEQYF. The CDR3 nucleotides are TGTGCCAGCAGTCCCCAAATCTACGGGACTAGCGGGAGTTACGAGCAGTACTTC. The chain has TRBV12-3 or TRBV12-4 and TRBJ2-7, with 14 bases fitting TRBD2. This CDR3 spans 18 amino acids. Germline trimming cut 5 bases from V and 4 bases from J; bases unmatched to any gene: 13.

CDR3 nucleotides: TGTGCCAGCAGCCCTGGCCACTCCTACAATGAGCAGTTCTTC. It specifies CASSPGHSYNEQFF. The chain carries TRBV6-2 or TRBV6-3 and TRBJ2-1; D uncertain. The CDR3 covers 14 residues. Germline CDR1 is MNHEY and CDR2 is SVGEGT. The germline V and J ends were trimmed by 6 bases and 0 bases, with 9 bases remaining between them.

This clonotype occurred a few times. The gene calls are TRBV7-2 and TRBJ1-5; 12 bases map to TRBD1. Germline V CDR1 and CDR2: SGHTA, FQGNSA. The CDR3 totals 15 residues. V shed 5 bases, J shed 5 bases, and the junction held 4 bases outside the gene matches. The CDR3 is CASSIGTGGHQPQHF. The CDR3 DNA is TGTGCCAGCAGCATTGGGACAGGGGGCCATCAGCCCCAGCATTTT.

On this clonotype itself: With a much larger clone just one base away, this may be a read error. The chain is built from TRBV7-9 and TRBJ1-1; perhaps TRBD1 as D (6 bases). The germline CDR1 and CDR2 sequences are SEHNR and FQNEAQ (reference sequence). This CDR3 has 15 amino acids. The V end lost 0 bases, the J end lost 4 bases, and 12 bases lay between the germline ends. CDR3: CASSLANRGGTEAFF. The DNA for the CDR3 is TGTGCCAGCAGCTTAGCGAACCGAGGGGGCACTGAAGCTTTCTTT.

This chain joins TRBV20-1 and TRBJ1-5; D gene unclear. Trimming removed 3 bases at V and 3 bases at J, with 0 bases between. Per germline, CDR1 DFQATT and CDR2 SNEGSKA (reference sequence). The CDR3 has 10 amino acids. The CDR3 reads CSASNQPQHF. The CDR3 DNA follows: TGCAGTGCTAGCAATCAGCCCCAGCATTTT.

The chain recombines TRBV5-1 with TRBJ2-5; D perhaps matches TRBD1 (6 bases). The V end was cut by 3 bases, the J end by 0 bases, with 18 bases between. From germline, CDR1 is SGHRS and CDR2 YFSETQ. The length of the CDR3 is 17 residues. CDR3 in amino acids: CASSYSAPRTDQETQYF. The CDR3 DNA reads TGCGCCAGCAGCTATTCAGCCCCACGGACAGACCAAGAGACCCAGTACTTC.

This clonotype was seen many times. The chain links TRBV12-3 or TRBV12-4 to TRBJ1-2, with TRBD1 as a possible D gene (5 bases). This CDR3 contains 13 residues. Trimming removed 3 bases from V and 4 bases from J, with 9 bases in between. DNA for the CDR3: TGTGCCAGCAGTTTGAGGGGTGTCTATGGCTACACCTTC. Its protein is CASSLRGVYGYTF.

This clonotype has just a few counts. The rearrangement joins TRBV14 to TRBJ2-2, with 7 positions matching TRBD2. Per germline, CDR1 SGHDN and CDR2 FVKESK. V was clipped by 4 bases and J by 1 base; unmatched bases: 6. The CDR3 length is 16 residues. The chain's CDR3 is CASSLPAGLNTGELFF. The CDR3, as DNA: TGTGCCAGCAGCCTACCAGCGGGGTTGAACACCGGGGAGCTGTTTTTT.

With regard to this clonotype: Given a much more abundant clone one base away, this may be a read error. This chain uses TRBV12-3 or TRBV12-4 with TRBJ1-2; a weak D match, TRBD1 (5 bases). This CDR3 region has 14 residues. In DNA, the CDR3 is TGTGCCAGCAGTTTAGACCGGGGCCAATATGGCTGCACCTTC. This gives the protein CASSLDRGQYGCTF.

With respect to this clonotype: Since a much larger clone is just one base distant, this may be a read error. The chain uses TRBV5-1 and TRBJ2-3; 8 bases are a match to TRBD1. The CDR3 runs 15 residues. Germline V lookup: CDR1 SGHRS, CDR2 YFSETQ. This chain's CDR3 is CVSSNRRTGTDTQYF. For the CDR3, the DNA is TGCGTCAGCAGCAATAGACGGACAGGGACAGATACGCAGTATTTT.

This clonotype was counted ten times or more. V gene TRBV4-2 combines with J gene TRBJ2-1, with TRBD2 as a possible D gene (5 bases). Trimming removed 6 bases at V and 6 bases at J, with 12 bases between. From germline, CDR1 is LGHNA and CDR2 YNFKEQ. CDR3 length equals 13 residues. The CDR3 DNA reads TGTGCCAGCAGAGGCTCGGGATCCAATGAGCAGTTCTTC. It codes for CASRGSGSNEQFF.

This clonotype was counted between two and nine times. The chain uses TRBV2 and TRBJ1-5; unclear D gene. The germline V gene has CDR1 SNHLY and CDR2 FYNNEI. Trimming left V 3 bases short and J 4 bases short, with 10 bases between. The CDR3 totals 14 residues. This CDR3 is CASSDSGMNQPQHF. The CDR3 DNA is TGTGCCAGCAGTGACTCGGGCATGAATCAGCCCCAGCATTTT.

Many counts were recorded for this clonotype. The chain employs TRBV10-3 and TRBJ2-1; the match to TRBD2 covers 7 bases. CDR3 length: 15 amino acids. Germline CDR1 ENHRY, CDR2 SYGVKD. V gave up 7 bases and J gave up 6 bases; unmatched junction bases: 12. CDR3 nucleotides: TGTGCCATCACCTCCCCAGGGCGGGAGCCCAATGAGCAGTTCTTC. It codes for CAITSPGREPNEQFF.

This clonotype was observed at least ten times. The V call is TRBV28, the J call TRBJ2-5, with 7 positions matching TRBD2. CDR3 length equals 15 residues. The V gene end was trimmed by 5 bases and the J gene end by 1 base; junction bases not matched to a gene: 7. Germline CDR1 MDHEN, CDR2 SYDVKM. The CDR3 DNA follows: TGTGCCAGCAGTAATCTGGGACTAAGCCAAGAGACCCAGTACTTC. It translates to CASSNLGLSQETQYF.

The V and J genes are TRBV10-1 and TRBJ1-6, with 7 bases lining up with TRBD1. Per germline, CDR1 WNHNN and CDR2 SYGVQD (reference sequence). This CDR3 region has 12 residues. V trimming: 4 bases; J trimming: 10 bases; junction bases outside the gene matches: 1. CDR3 region: CASSVGQSPLHF. DNA for the CDR3: TGCGCCAGCAGTGTGGGACAGTCACCCCTCCACTTT.

This clonotype was detected only a few times. The V gene is TRBV7-9, the J gene TRBJ1-4; D gene uncertain. The CDR3 spans 15 residues. The V and J ends lost 5 bases and 3 bases respectively, with 13 bases between them. Per the germline V gene, CDR1 is SEHNR and CDR2 is FQNEAQ (reference sequence). CDR3 bases: TGTGCCAGCAGCCCAACGGGGATGGCTAATGAAAAACTGTTTTTT. Translated: CASSPTGMANEKLFF.

Remarks on this clonotype: A much larger clone differs by one base, so this may be a read error. This chain links TRBV10-3 with TRBJ1-2; unclear D gene. The CDR3 is 13 amino acids. The ends were cut back, 8 bases at V and 2 bases at J, with 12 bases in the middle. The V gene's germline CDR1 is ENHRY and CDR2 SYGVKD. The CDR3 here is CAIGGGQNYGYTF. CDR3 coding DNA: TGTGCCATCGGTGGCGGCCAGAACTATGGCTACACCTTC.